The 8 T cell receptor beta chains below were found in one sample sequenced in a study of T cell changes during pregnancy in multiple sclerosis. TCRdb's table, derived via immunoSEQ multiplex PCR, lists solely in-frame clones and lacks some. Of over 85,000 clones in the sample, around 93% were seen once. The material was peripheral blood, obtained in the first trimester of pregnancy. These receptors all stem from a female donor in good health, enrolled as a control in a pregnancy study.

This chain joins TRBV9 and TRBJ2-7; D is unclear. The CDR3 sequence is 11 residues long. Trimming removed 5 bases at V and 3 bases at J, with 6 bases between. Germline CDR1 SGDLS, CDR2 YYNGEE. In DNA, the CDR3 is TGTGCCAGCAGTTCGGGCTACGAGCAGTACTTC. Translated: CASSSGYEQYF.

This rearrangement joins TRBV11-1 to TRBJ2-2; no firm D call. This CDR3 comprises 12 residues. V dropped 3 bases and J dropped 5 bases, with 4 bases sitting between them. Germline CDR1 reads SGHAT; CDR2 reads FQDESV (reference sequence). Written as DNA, the CDR3 is TGTGCCAGCAGCTTTCAAACCGGGGAGCTGTTTTTT. Its translation: CASSFQTGELFF.

The V gene is TRBV6-1, the J gene TRBJ1-2, with D tentatively TRBD1 (5 bases). Germline V gene sequence: CDR1 MNHNS, CDR2 SASEGT. Trimming took 6 bases from V and 6 from J, leaving 14 bases between them. There are 13 residues in the CDR3. This chain's CDR3 is CASSRGAGNGYTF. Written as DNA, the CDR3 is TGTGCCAGCAGCCGTGGGGCAGGGAATGGCTACACCTTC.

CDR3 region: CASSPRPQYPNQPQHF. The DNA for the CDR3 is TGTGCCAGCAGTCCCAGGCCTCAATACCCAAATCAGCCCCAGCATTTT. This chain uses TRBV28 with TRBJ1-5; no clear D gene. The V gene lost 5 bases and the J gene lost 4 bases, with 18 bases spanning the gap. There are 16 residues in the CDR3. The V gene's germline CDR1 is MDHEN and CDR2 SYDVKM.

This clone was detected ten times or more. V is TRBV14 and J is TRBJ2-7; D not certain. V was clipped by 1 base and J by 1 base, with 5 bases between them. The CDR3 sequence is 13 residues long. Germline V gene data show CDR1 as SGHDN and CDR2 as FVKESK. The CDR3 DNA follows: TGTGCCAGCAGCCAAGCACAGTCCTACGAGCAGTACTTC. Its protein product is CASSQAQSYEQYF.

The genes are TRBV19 and TRBJ2-7; 9 positions match TRBD1. Per the germline V gene, CDR1 is LNHDA and CDR2 is SQIVND (reference sequence). J lost 2 bases, V lost 5 bases, and 7 bases had no gene match. The CDR3 has 15 amino acids. The CDR3 region is CASSPLGDRAYEQYF. The CDR3 region has the DNA TGTGCCAGTAGTCCCCTCGGGGACAGGGCCTACGAGCAGTACTTC.

V and J are TRBV5-1 and TRBJ2-5, with 8 bases fitting TRBD2. CDR1 and CDR2 from the germline V gene are SGHRS and YFSETQ. The CDR3 loop spans 15 amino acids. V trimming: 1 base; J trimming: 5 bases; junction bases outside the gene matches: 7. CDR3: CASSLRTGGQETQYF. The CDR3 region has the DNA TGCGCCAGCAGCTTGAGGACGGGGGGGCAGGAGACCCAGTACTTC. The whole variable domain, filled in from reference TRBV5-1 and TRBJ2-5, reads KAGVTQTPRYLIKTRGQQVTLSCSPISGHRSVSWYQQTPGQGLQFLFEYFSETQRNKGNFPGRFSGRQFSNSRSEMNVSTLELGDSALYLCASSLRTGGQETQYFGPGTRLLVL.

DNA of the CDR3: TGTGCCTGGAGTGGCGGGCGGGAGACCCAGTACTTC. This gives the protein CAWSGGRETQYF. The chain links TRBV30 to TRBJ2-5; TRBD2 is a possible D gene (5 bases). V was cut by 1 base and J by 5 bases, with 8 bases left in between. Germline CDR1 and CDR2: GTSNPN and SVGIG (reference sequence). The CDR3 consists of 12 residues.